This T cell receptor (beta chain) was identified in a study of T cell changes during pregnancy in multiple sclerosis. CDR1 is LNHDA and CDR2 is SQIVND in the germline V gene (reference sequence). This CDR3 region has 17 residues. Trimming left V 3 bases short and J 3 bases short, with 18 bases between. The table came from immunoSEQ multiplex PCR; TCRdb's copy has only in-frame clones and leaves some out. This sample has roughly 99,000 clones; just over 90% occur once, and the top ten carry roughly 2%. The sample in question was peripheral blood, obtained after pregnancy. The chain uses TRBV19 and TRBJ1-5; D not resolved. The clonotype comes from a female donor in good health, enrolled as a control in a pregnancy study. The CDR3 DNA reads as TGTGCCAGTAGTATTATAGATGGTGGACTTAACAATCAGCCCCAGCATTTT. Translating gives CASSIIDGGLNNQPQHF.